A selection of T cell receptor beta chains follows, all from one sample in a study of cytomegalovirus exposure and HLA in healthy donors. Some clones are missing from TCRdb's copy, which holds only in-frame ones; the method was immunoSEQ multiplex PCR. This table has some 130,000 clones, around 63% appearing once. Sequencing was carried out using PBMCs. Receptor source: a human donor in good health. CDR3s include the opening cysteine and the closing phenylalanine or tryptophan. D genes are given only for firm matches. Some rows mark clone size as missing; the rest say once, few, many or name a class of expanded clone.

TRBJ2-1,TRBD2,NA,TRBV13,CASSIRQMEPGLEILMSYNEQFF,TGTGCCAGCAGCATCCGTCAGATGGAGCCGGGACTAGAGATACTGATGTCCTACAATGAGCAGTTCTTC
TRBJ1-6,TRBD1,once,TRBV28,CASSPRDRGQSPLHF,TGTGCCAGCAGTCCCCGGGACAGGGGGCAATCACCCCTCCACTTT
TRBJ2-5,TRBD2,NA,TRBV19,CASRREGRGQETQYF,TGTGCCAGTAGAAGGGAGGGGCGGGGGCAAGAGACCCAGTACTTC
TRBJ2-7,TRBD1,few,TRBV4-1,CASSQQQGYEQYF,TGCGCCAGCAGCCAACAACAGGGGTACGAGCAGTACTTC
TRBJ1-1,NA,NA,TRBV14,CASQLTANTEAFF,TGTGCCAGCCAGTTAACAGCGAACACTGAAGCTTTCTTT
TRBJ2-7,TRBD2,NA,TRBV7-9,CASSPSGISYEQYF,TGTGCCAGCAGCCCTAGCGGGATCTCCTACGAGCAGTACTTC
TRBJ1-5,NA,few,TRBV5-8,CASSLAGQPQHF,TGTGCCAGCAGCTTGGCGGGACAGCCCCAGCATTTT
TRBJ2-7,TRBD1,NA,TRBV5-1,CASSRGPGQPPNEQYF,TGCGCCAGCAGCCGCGGACCGGGACAGCCTCCTAATGAGCAGTACTTC
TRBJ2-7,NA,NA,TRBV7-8,CASSLGEPQDYSYEQYF,TGTGCCAGCAGCTTAGGAGAGCCCCAGGACTACTCCTACGAGCAGTACTTC
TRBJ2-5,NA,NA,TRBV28,CASSPSGSPETQYF,TGTGCCAGCAGCCCTTCCGGGAGCCCAGAGACCCAGTACTTC
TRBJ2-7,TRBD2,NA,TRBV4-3,CASSQGLAGEQYF,TGCGCCAGCAGCCAAGGACTAGCGGGCGAGCAGTACTTC
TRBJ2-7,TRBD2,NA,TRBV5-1,CASSGGDGGYEQYF,TGCGCCAGCAGCGGCGGGGACGGGGGGTACGAGCAGTACTTC
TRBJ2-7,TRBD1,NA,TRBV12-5,CASGPGRGLGEQYF,TGTGCTAGTGGACCGGGCAGGGGGCTTGGGGAGCAGTACTTC
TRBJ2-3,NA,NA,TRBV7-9,CASSHSRLPADTQYF,TGTGCCAGCAGCCATAGCCGACTCCCCGCAGATACGCAGTATTTT
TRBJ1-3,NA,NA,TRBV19,CASSLGHSGNTIYF,TGTGCCAGTAGCCTTGGACACTCTGGAAACACCATATATTTT
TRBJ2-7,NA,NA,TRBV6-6,CASSLTWGAYEQYF,TGTGCCAGCAGCCTTACATGGGGGGCCTACGAGCAGTACTTC
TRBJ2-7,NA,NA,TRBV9,CASTGLGTAAYEQYF,TGTGCCAGCACGGGACTTGGGACAGCTGCCTACGAGCAGTACTTC
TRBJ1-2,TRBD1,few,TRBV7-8,CASSRQRLDRGLEGYTF,TGTGCCAGCAGCCGGCAACGTCTGGACAGGGGGTTGGAAGGCTACACCTTC
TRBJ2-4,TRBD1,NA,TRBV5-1,CASSSGTGENIQYF,TGCGCCAGCAGCTCGGGGACAGGGGAAAACATTCAGTACTTC
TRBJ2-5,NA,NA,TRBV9,CASSVGTEETQYF,TGTGCCAGCAGCGTAGGGACAGAAGAGACCCAGTACTTC
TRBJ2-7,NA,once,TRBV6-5,CASSSRRGPRGYERYF,TGTGCCAGCAGTTCTCGGAGGGGACCGCGGGGCTACGAGCGGTACTTC
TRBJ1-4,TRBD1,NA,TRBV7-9,CASSPLLDRVRTNEKLFF,TGTGCCAGCAGCCCACTATTGGACAGGGTTCGTACTAATGAAAAACTGTTTTTT
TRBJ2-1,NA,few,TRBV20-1,CSASSGDEQFF,TGCAGTGCTTCCTCGGGAGATGAGCAGTTCTTC
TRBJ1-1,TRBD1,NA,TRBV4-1,CASSLTGQGIPEAFF,TGCGCCAGCAGCCTTACCGGACAGGGGATTCCTGAAGCTTTCTTT
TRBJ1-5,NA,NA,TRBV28,CASMGQVNTQPQHF,TGTGCCAGCATGGGACAAGTAAATACTCAGCCCCAGCATTTT
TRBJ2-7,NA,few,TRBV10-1,CASSDTGHSYEQYF,TGCGCCAGCAGTGATACGGGACACTCCTACGAGCAGTACTTC
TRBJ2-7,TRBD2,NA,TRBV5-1,CASSPKSLAGGPISYEQYF,TGCGCCAGCAGCCCGAAGAGTCTAGCGGGAGGCCCAATTTCCTACGAGCAGTACTTC
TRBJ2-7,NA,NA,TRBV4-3,CASSQVRGPSYEQYF,TGCGCCAGCAGCCAAGTGCGGGGACCCTCCTACGAGCAGTACTTC
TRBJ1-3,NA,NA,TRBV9,CASSVEGGSSGNAIYF,TGTGCCAGCAGCGTAGAAGGGGGAAGCTCTGGAAACGCCATATATTTT
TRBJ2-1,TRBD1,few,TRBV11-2,CASSLGQGAINEQFF,TGTGCCAGCAGCTTAGGGCAGGGGGCGATCAATGAGCAGTTCTTC
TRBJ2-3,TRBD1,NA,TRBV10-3,CAIRPGQGITDTQYF,TGTGCCATCAGGCCGGGACAGGGTATCACAGATACGCAGTATTTT
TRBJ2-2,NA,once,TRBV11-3,CASRQGTTTGELFF,TGTGCCAGCAGGCAGGGGACGACCACCGGGGAGCTGTTTTTT
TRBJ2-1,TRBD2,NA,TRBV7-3,CASSLTGLAGSYNEQFF,TGTGCCAGCAGCTTAACTGGCCTAGCGGGCTCCTACAATGAGCAGTTCTTC
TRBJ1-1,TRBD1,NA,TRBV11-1,CASSLDPTGTGGLNTEAFF,TGTGCCAGCAGCTTAGACCCTACCGGGACAGGGGGCCTGAACACTGAAGCTTTCTTT